This T cell receptor beta chain was identified in a study of control samples from healthy donors and cancer patients. Using immunoSEQ multiplex PCR, the repertoire was profiled, and TCRdb retains in-frame clones only, with some absent. The sample has over 150,000 clones; 94% are singletons. This clone was counted a single time. Trimming removed 0 bases at V and 7 bases at J, with 6 bases between. Germline V CDR1 and CDR2: LNHNV, YYDKDF (reference sequence). The CDR3 runs 12 residues. The V call is TRBV15, the J call TRBJ1-2; D not certain. The TCR comes from a man aged 40-49 years in good health. The sequenced material came from blood. CDR3 sequence (DNA): TGTGCCACCAGCAGAGAGCGGAGTGGCTACACCTTC. This gives the protein CATSRERSGYTF. The full variable domain, rest sourced from reference TRBV15 and TRBJ1-2, is DAMVIQNPRYQVTQFGKPVTLSCSQTLNHNVMYWYQQKSSQAPKLLFHYYDKDFNNEADTPDNFQSRRPNTSFCFLDIRSPGLGDTAMYLCATSRERSGYTFGSGTRLTVV.